A selection of T cell receptor beta chains follows, all from one sample in a study of OX40 agonist ivuxolimab in advanced cancers. The method was immunoSEQ multiplex PCR; TCRdb's version includes in-frame clones alone and lacks a portion of them. The table has fewer than 30,000 clones, over 75% seen once; the top ten hold about 44%. The sample here was CD4+ or CD8+ T cells sorted from blood, taken in a trial of the OX40 agonist ivuxolimab. All receptors come from an adult with an advanced solid tumor such as melanoma, head and neck, liver or kidney cancer. Each CDR3 is given with its conserved first and last residue. Fields, in order: clone size, D gene, V gene, J gene, CDR3 DNA, CDR3 protein. The D gene is left open where the match is weak. Some rows have no size entry. The others give once, few or many, or a class for an expanded clone.

NA	NA	TRBV5-1	TRBJ2-6	TGCGCCAGCAGCTTGGTTGGCAGCCTCTCTGGGGCCAACGTCCTGACTTTC	CASSLVGSLSGANVLTF
NA	TRBD2	TRBV2	TRBJ2-3	TGTGCCAGCAGTGGGCCGACTAGCGGGGTTACTAGCACAGATACGCAGTATTTT	CASSGPTSGVTSTDTQYF
NA	NA	TRBV27	TRBJ2-7	TGTGCCAGCAGTTTATTGGAATCCGAGCAGTACTTC	CASSLLESEQYF
NA	NA	TRBV27	TRBJ1-1	TGTGCCAGCAGTCTGGAGGGGGGAAACACTGAAGCTTTCTTT	CASSLEGGNTEAFF
NA	NA	TRBV28	TRBJ2-7	TGTGCCAGCAACTACCGGGCCAGAGGGGGGGCGTACGAGCAGTACTTC	CASNYRARGGAYEQYF
medium-sized	NA	TRBV4-2	TRBJ1-1	TGTGCCAGCAGCCAAGAGTCTCCCGGCGCTGAAGCTTTCTTT	CASSQESPGAEAFF
NA	NA	TRBV27	TRBJ2-7	TGTGCCACCCCTCGAAGAGGGAAGAACTACGAGCAGTACTTC	CATPRRGKNYEQYF
NA	NA	TRBV27	TRBJ2-3	TGTGCCAGCAGTCCCAGATCGGTTGGGCCAGATACGCAGTATTTT	CASSPRSVGPDTQYF
NA	NA	TRBV7-6	TRBJ1-4	TGTGCCAGCAGCCGGAATTTGATCGGCGGGCAAAGTGAAAAACTGTTTTTT	CASSRNLIGGQSEKLFF
NA	NA	TRBV10-1	TRBJ1-1	TGCGCCACCTTGAACACTGAAGCTTTCTTT	CATLNTEAFF
NA	TRBD1	TRBV30	TRBJ2-7	TGTGCCTGGAGTTTGACAGGGGGGGACGAGCAGTACTTC	CAWSLTGGDEQYF
NA	NA	TRBV7-8	TRBJ2-5	TGTGCCAGCAGCATGAGCTCCCTGGAGACCCAGTACTTC	CASSMSSLETQYF
once	NA	TRBV9	TRBJ2-1	TGTGCCAGCAGCGTAGGACGGGAGCAGTTCTTC	CASSVGREQFF
NA	NA	TRBV5-4	TRBJ1-6	TGTGCCAGCAGCTTAGCGCGGGACAATTCACCCCTCCACTTT	CASSLARDNSPLHF
medium-sized	NA	TRBV6-1	TRBJ2-5	TGTGCCAGCAGTGAAACCCAGACCCAGTACTTC	CASSETQTQYF
once	NA	TRBV2	TRBJ2-7	TGTGCCAGCAGCGACCGGGCCTCCTACGAGCAGTACTTC	CASSDRASYEQYF
NA	NA	TRBV5-5	TRBJ1-1	TGTGCCAGCAGCTTGGGTGCCACTGAAGCTTTCTTT	CASSLGATEAFF
NA	NA	TRBV7-6	TRBJ2-1	TGTGCCAGCAGCTTTAAGAGGCACCCGGGGAATGAGCAGTTCTTC	CASSFKRHPGNEQFF
NA	NA	TRBV5-6	TRBJ1-5	TGTGCCAGCAGCTTGGGGGCAGGGACCCAGCATTTT	CASSLGAGTQHF
NA	TRBD1	TRBV27	TRBJ2-7	TGTGCCAGCAGTTTAACCGGGACAGGGGTAGTCGAGCAGTACTTC	CASSLTGTGVVEQYF
NA	TRBD1	TRBV7-9	TRBJ1-1	TGTGCCAGCAGCCCAACCCTTTCGGGACAGCCGAACACTGAAGCTTTCTTT	CASSPTLSGQPNTEAFF
NA	NA	TRBV25-1	TRBJ1-2	TGTGCCAGCAGTGAGGGAACCACCTATGGCTACACCTTC	CASSEGTTYGYTF
NA	NA	TRBV6-4	TRBJ1-1	TGTGCCAGCAGTGCGGGGGACGGGGAGGGCACTGAAGCTTTCTTT	CASSAGDGEGTEAFF
many	NA	TRBV27	TRBJ1-2	TGTGCCAGCAGTTTACGCGGAGCTGATGGCTACACCTTC	CASSLRGADGYTF
NA	NA	TRBV28	TRBJ1-4	TGTGCCAGCAGGATCCGGGGGGCGGCTAATGAAAAACTGTTTTTT	CASRIRGAANEKLFF
NA	NA	TRBV27	TRBJ2-7	TGTGCCAGCAGTCTCACCGGGACTGGTGCCTACGAGCAGTACTTC	CASSLTGTGAYEQYF
NA	NA	TRBV27	TRBJ2-7	TGTGCCAGCAGTCTGGCCCTATCCTACGAGCAGTACTTC	CASSLALSYEQYF
NA	TRBD1	TRBV6-5	TRBJ2-7	TGTGCCAGTTCAGCGACAGGGGGCTACGAGCAGTACTTC	CASSATGGYEQYF
NA	NA	TRBV7-2	TRBJ2-7	TGTGCCAGCAGCACCCTCGGCGGGGCCTTCTACGAGCAGTACTTC	CASSTLGGAFYEQYF
NA	TRBD1	TRBV30	TRBJ1-5	TGTGCCTGGACCACAGGGGTAAGCAATCAGCCCCAGCATTTT	CAWTTGVSNQPQHF
NA	TRBD2	TRBV2	TRBJ2-7	TGTGCCAGCAGTGAATGGGGCGGGGGGGAATCCTACGAGCAGTACTTC	CASSEWGGGESYEQYF